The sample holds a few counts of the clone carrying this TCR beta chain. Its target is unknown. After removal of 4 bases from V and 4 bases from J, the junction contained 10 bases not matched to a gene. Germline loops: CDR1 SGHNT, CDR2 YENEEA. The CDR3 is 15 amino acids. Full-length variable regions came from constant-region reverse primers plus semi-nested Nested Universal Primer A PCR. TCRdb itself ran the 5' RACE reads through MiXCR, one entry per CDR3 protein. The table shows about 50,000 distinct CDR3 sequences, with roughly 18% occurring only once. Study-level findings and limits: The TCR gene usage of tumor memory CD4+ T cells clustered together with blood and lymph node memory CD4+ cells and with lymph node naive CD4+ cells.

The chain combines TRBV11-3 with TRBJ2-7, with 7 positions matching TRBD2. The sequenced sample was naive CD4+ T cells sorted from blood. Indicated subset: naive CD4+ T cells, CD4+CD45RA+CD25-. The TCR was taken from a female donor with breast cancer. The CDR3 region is CASSSNFAGAYEQYF. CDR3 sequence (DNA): TGTGCCAGCAGCTCCAACTTCGCGGGAGCATACGAGCAGTACTTC.